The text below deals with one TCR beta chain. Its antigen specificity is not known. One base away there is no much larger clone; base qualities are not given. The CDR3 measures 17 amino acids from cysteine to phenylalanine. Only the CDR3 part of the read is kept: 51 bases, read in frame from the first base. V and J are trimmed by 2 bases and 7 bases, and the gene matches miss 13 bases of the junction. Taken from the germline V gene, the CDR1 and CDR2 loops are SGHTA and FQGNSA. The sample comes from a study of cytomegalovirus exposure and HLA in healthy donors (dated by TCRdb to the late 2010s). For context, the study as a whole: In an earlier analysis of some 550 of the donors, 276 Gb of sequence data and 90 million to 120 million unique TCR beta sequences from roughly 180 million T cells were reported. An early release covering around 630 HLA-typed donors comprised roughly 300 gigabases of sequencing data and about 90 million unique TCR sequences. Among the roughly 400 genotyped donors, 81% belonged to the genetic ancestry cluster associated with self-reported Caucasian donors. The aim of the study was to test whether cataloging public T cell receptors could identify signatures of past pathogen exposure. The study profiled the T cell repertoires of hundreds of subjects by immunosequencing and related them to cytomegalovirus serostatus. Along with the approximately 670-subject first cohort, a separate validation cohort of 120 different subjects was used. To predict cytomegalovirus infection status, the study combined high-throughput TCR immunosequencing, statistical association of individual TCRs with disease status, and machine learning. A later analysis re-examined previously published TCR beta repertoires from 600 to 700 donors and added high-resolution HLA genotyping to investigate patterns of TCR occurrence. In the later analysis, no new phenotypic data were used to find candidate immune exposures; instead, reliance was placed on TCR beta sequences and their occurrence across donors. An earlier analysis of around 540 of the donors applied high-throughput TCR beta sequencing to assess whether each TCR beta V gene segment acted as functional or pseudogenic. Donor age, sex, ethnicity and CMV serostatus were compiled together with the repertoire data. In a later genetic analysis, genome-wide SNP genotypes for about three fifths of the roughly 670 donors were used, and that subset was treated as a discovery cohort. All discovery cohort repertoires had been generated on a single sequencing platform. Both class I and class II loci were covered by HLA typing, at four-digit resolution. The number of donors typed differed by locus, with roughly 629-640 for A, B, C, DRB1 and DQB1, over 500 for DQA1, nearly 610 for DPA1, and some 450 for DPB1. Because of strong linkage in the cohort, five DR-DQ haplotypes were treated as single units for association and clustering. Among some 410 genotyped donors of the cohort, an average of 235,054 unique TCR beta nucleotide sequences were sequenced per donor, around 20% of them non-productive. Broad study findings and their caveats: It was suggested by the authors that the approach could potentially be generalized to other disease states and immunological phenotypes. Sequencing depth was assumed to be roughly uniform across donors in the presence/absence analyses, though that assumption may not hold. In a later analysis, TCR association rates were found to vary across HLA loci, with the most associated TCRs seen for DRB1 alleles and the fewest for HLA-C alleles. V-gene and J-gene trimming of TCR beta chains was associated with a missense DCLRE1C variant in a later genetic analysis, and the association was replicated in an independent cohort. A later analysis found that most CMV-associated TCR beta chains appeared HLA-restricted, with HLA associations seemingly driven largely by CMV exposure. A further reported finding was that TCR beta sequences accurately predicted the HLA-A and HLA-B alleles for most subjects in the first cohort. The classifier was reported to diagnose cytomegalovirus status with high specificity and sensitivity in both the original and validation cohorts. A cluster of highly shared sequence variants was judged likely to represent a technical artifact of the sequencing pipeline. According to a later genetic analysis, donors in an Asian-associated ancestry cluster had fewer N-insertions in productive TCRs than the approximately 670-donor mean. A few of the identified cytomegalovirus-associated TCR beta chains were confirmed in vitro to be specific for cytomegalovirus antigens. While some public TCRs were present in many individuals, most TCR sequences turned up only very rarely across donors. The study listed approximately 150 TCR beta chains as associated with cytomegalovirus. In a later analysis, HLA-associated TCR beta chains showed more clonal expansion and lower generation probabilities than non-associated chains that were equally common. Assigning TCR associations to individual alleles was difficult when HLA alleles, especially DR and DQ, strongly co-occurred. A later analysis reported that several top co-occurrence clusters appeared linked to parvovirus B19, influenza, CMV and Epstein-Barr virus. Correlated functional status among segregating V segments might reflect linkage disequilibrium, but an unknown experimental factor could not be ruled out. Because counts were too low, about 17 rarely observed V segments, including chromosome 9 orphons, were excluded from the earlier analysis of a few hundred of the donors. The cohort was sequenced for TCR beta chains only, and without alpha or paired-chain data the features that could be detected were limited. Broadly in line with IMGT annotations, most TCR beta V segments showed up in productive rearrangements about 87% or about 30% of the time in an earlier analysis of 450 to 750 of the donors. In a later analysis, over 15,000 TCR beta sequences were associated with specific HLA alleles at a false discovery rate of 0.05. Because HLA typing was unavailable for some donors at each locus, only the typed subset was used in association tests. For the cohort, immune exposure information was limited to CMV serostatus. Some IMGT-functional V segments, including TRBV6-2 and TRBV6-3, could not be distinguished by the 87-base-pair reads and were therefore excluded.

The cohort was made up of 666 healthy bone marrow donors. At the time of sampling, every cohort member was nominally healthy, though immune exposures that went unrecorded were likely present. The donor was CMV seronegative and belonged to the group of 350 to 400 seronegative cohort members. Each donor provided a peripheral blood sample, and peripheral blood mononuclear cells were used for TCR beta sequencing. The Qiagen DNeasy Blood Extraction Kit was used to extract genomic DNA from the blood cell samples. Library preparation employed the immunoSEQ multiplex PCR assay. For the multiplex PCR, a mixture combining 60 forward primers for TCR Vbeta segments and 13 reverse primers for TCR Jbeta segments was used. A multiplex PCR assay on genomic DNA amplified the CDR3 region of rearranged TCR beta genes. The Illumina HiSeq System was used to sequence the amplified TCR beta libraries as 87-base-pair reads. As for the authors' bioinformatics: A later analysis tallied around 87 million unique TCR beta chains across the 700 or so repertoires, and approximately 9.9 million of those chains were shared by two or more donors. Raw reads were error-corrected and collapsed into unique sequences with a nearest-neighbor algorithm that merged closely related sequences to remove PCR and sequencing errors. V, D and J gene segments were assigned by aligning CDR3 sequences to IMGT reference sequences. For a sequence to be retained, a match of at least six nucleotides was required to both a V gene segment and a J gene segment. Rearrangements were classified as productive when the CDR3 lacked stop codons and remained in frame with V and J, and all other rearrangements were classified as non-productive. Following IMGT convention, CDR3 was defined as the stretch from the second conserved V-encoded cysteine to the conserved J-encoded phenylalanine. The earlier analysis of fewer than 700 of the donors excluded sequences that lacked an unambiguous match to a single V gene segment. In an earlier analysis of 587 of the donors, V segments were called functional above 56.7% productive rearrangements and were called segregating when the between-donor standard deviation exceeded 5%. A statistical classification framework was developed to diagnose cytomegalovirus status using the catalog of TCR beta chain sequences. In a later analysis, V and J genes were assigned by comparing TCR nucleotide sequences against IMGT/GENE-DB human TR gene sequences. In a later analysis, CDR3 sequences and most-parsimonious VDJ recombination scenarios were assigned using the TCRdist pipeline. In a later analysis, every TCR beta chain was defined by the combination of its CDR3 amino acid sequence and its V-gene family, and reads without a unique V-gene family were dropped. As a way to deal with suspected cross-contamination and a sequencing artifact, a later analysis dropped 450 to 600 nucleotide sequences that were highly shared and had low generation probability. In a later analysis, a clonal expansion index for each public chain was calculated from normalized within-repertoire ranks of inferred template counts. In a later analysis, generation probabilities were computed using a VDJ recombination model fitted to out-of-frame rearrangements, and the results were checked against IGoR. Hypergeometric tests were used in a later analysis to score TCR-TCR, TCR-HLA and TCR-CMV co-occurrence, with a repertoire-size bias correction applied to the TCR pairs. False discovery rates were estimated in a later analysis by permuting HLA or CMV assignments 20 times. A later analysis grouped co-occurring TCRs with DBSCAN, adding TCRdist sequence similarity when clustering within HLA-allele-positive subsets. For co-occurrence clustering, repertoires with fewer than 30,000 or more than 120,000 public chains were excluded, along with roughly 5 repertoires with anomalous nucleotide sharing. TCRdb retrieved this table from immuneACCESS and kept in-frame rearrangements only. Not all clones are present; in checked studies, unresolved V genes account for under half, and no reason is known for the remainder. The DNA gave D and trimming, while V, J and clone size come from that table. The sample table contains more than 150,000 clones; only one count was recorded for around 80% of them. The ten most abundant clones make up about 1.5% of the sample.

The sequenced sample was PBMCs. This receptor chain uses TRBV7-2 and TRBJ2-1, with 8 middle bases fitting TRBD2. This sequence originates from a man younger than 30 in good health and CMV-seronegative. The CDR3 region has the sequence CASSLSGGIFLDNEQFF. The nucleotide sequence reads TGTGCCAGCAGCTTAAGCGGGGGTATATTCTTGGATAATGAGCAGTTCTTC.